This record looks at one T cell receptor (beta chain) sequence and its context. Its antigen is currently unknown. This specimen comes from a study of cytomegalovirus exposure and HLA in healthy donors. Clones were sequenced by immunoSEQ multiplex PCR, and TCRdb holds only the in-frame ones, with some missing. The data hold under 200,000 clones, with roughly nine tenths observed a single time. This CDR3 comprises 15 residues. V was shortened by 3 bases and J by 1 base, with 9 bases between the two germline ends. Germline V gene lookup returns CDR1 SGHDN and CDR2 FVKESK. Overall study findings and caveats: The majority of TCR sequences were rare, yet some public TCRs appeared in many donors. The study labeled 150 or so TCR beta chains cytomegalovirus-associated.

This receptor was taken from a woman younger than 35 in good health and CMV-seropositive. Sequenced: PBMCs. This chain joins TRBV14 and TRBJ2-2, with D unclear. The CDR3 reads CASSQSSRNTGELFF. The CDR3 DNA sequence: TGTGCCAGCAGCCAGAGTAGCCGGAACACCGGGGAGCTGTTTTTT.